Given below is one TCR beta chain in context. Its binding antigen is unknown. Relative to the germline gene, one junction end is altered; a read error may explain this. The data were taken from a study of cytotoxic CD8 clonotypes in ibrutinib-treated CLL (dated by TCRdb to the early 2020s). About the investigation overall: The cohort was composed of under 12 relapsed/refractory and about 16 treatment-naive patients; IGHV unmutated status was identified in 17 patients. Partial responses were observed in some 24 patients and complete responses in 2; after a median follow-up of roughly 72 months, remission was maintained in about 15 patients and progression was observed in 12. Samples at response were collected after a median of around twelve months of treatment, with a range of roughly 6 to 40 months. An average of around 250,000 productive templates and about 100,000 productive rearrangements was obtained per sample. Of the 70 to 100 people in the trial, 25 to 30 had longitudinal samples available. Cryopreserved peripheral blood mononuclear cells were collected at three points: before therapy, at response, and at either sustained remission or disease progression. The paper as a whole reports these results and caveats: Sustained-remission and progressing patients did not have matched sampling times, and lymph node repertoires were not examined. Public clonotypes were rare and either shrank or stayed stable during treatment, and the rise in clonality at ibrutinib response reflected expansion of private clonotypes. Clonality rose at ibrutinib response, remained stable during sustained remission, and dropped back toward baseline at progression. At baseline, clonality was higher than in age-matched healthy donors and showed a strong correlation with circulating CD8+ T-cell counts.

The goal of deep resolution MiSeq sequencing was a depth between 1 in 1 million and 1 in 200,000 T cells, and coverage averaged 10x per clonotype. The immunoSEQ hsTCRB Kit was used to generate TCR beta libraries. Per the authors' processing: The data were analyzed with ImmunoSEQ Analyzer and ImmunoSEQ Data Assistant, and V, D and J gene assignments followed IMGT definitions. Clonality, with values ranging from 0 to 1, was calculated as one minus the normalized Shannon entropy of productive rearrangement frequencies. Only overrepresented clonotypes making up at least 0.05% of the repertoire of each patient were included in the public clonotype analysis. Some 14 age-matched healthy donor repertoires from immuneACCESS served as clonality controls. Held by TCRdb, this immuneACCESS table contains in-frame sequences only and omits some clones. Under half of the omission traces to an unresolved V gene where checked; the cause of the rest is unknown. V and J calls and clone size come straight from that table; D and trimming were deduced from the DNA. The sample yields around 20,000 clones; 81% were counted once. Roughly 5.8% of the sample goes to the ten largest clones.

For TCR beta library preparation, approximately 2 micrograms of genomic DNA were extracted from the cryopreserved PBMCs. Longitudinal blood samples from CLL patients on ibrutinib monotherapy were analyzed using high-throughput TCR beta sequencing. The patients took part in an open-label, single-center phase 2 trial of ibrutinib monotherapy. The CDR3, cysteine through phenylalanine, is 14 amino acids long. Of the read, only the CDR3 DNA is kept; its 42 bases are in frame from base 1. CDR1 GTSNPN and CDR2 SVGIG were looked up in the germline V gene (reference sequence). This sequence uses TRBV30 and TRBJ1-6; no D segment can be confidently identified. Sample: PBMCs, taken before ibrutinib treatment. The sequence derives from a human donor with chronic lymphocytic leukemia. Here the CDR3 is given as CAWSLRADNSPLHF. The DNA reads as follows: TGTGCCTGGAGTTTGAGAGCCGATAATTCGCCCCTCCACTTT.